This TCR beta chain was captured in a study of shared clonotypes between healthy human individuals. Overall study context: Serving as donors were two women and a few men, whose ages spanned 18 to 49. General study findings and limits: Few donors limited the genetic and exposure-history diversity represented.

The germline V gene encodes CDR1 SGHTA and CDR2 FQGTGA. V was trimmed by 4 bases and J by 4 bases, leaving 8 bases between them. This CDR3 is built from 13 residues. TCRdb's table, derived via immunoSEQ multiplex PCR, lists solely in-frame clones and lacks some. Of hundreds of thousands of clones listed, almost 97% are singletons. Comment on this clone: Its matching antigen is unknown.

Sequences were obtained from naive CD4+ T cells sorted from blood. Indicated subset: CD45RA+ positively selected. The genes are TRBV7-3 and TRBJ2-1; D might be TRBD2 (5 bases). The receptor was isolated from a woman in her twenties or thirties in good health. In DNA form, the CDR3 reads TGTGCCAGCAGCTCGAGCGGTTACAATGAGCAGTTCTTC. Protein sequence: CASSSSGYNEQFF.